This T cell receptor beta chain was documented in a study of cytomegalovirus exposure and HLA in healthy donors. On this clone: Its antigen is still unknown.

Both 60 Vbeta primers and 13 Jbeta primers went into the PCR. TCRdb keeps only in-frame clones here, not all; method: immunoSEQ multiplex PCR. The table includes approximately 160,000 clones, under 90% detected once. There are 15 residues in the CDR3. Germline CDR1 reads SEHNR; CDR2 reads FQNEAQ (reference sequence). V was clipped by 1 base and J by 2 bases, with 9 bases between them. Study conclusions and caveats: Being productive about 87% or about 30% of the time was typical of most TCR beta V segments in an earlier analysis. Some highly shared sequence variants likely arose as a pipeline artifact. Versus the approximately 700-donor mean, an Asian-associated ancestry cluster reportedly showed fewer N-insertions in a later analysis. Among TCR beta chains, those listed as cytomegalovirus-associated numbered more than 150.

The V call is TRBV7-9, the J call TRBJ2-1; D perhaps matches TRBD2 (6 bases). Material: PBMCs. The TCR was taken from a young man in good health and CMV-seronegative. The CDR3 nucleotides are TGTGCCAGCAGCTTAGGAGTAGCGGCCTACAATGAGCAGTTCTTC. Amino acid sequence: CASSLGVAAYNEQFF.